This entry concerns a single TCR beta chain. This entry comes from a study of technical replicates of blood from several donors. The V end was cut by 4 bases, the J end by 3 bases, with 14 bases between. In germline, CDR1 is SGHKS, CDR2 YYEKEE (reference sequence). The CDR3 length is 14 residues. Produced via immunoSEQ multiplex PCR; TCRdb's table is partial and in-frame only. There are roughly 97,000 clones in the sample; around 96% occur only once, and about 0.39% lies in the top ten. This TCR derives from a human donor in good health. Sequenced sample: T cells isolated from PBMCs. The V and J genes are TRBV5-5 and TRBJ2-7, with a weak D call TRBD1 (6 bases). For the CDR3, the DNA is TGTGCCAGCAGCCTGGCACGGACAGTCTACGAGCAGTACTTC. Its translation: CASSLARTVYEQYF.